This record covers a single TCR beta chain. Its antigen remains unknown. Trimming cost V 2 bases and J 5 bases, with 7 bases left between them. CDR1 is SGHVS and CDR2 is FNYEAQ in the germline V gene. The CDR3 length is 13 residues. The data stem from a study of cytomegalovirus exposure and HLA in healthy donors. Overall study context: The study placed 70% to 90% of its 350 to 400 genotyped donors in the Caucasian-associated ancestry cluster. Notes on the study in general: In a later analysis, a genetic analysis reported fewer productive-TCR N-insertions in an Asian-associated ancestry cluster than the cohort average. A list of more than 150 TCR beta chains associated with cytomegalovirus was given. While the bulk of TCR sequences proved rare, some public TCRs turned up in many donors.

Vbeta (60) and Jbeta (13) primers were used in the PCR. Assay: immunoSEQ multiplex PCR; the TCRdb copy retains only in-frame clones and omits some. In the table there are over 100,000 clones, around 73% of which are singletons. Material for sequencing was PBMCs. This chain uses TRBV7-6 with TRBJ1-5; D is uncertain. The TCR originated in a middle-aged man in good health and CMV-seronegative. Here the CDR3 DNA reads TGTGCCAGCAGCTTAACGAGAGATCAGCCCCAGCATTTT. Translating it yields CASSLTRDQPQHF.